This TCR beta chain came from a study of a mutant IDH1 vaccine in newly diagnosed glioma. Study information: Treated individuals were approximately 62% male and roughly 38% female, averaging about 41 years of age. V12 fell at week 35 and V13, the study end, at week 47. Study-wide results and caveats: There seemed to be no relation between pseudoprogression and changes in top peripheral T cell clonotypes.

Sequencing used immunoSEQ multiplex PCR; TCRdb keeps in-frame clones, though not all of them. The repertoire holds 45,000 to 55,000 clones, with 70% to 80% as singletons. Described time point: week 35, safety follow-up. The investigators gave 300 ug of mutant IDH1 20-mer peptide in each vaccine dose, together with topical imiquimod. Germline assignment: CDR1 SGHTA and CDR2 FQGNSA. This CDR3 is built from 14 residues. V was cut by 3 bases and J by 9 bases, with 15 bases left in between. About this clone itself: Its specificity is unknown.

The sequences come from PBMCs, collected from a glioma patient whose treatment included an IDH1 peptide vaccine. The receptor's source is a man in his forties with glioma. The chain has TRBV7-2 and TRBJ2-1, with D perhaps TRBD1 or TRBD2 (5 bases each). In DNA form, the CDR3 reads TGTGCCAGCAGCTTCGGGGCTGCATTGGCTGAGCAGTTCTTC. The encoded protein is CASSFGAALAEQFF.